A single sample gave rise to the 6 T cell receptor beta chains below, sequenced in a study of radiation and T cells in renal cell carcinoma. Produced via immunoSEQ multiplex PCR; TCRdb's table is partial and in-frame only. The sample lists roughly 160,000 clones, 88% occurring once. This sample's time point: blood 4 weeks post-SBRT, at nephrectomy. Noted treatment: 15 Gy SBRT to primary tumor, nephrectomy 4 weeks later. Sequencing was performed on blood, taken from a patient whose treatment included radiotherapy and nephrectomy. The receptors shown here come from a woman between 45 and 60 years old with renal cell carcinoma.

The V call is TRBV10-3, the J call TRBJ1-5; 7 nucleotides line up with TRBD1. The CDR3 length is 13 residues. Germline lookup yields CDR1 ENHRY and CDR2 SYGVKD. V shed 8 bases and J 4 bases; nucleotides not matched to a gene: 5. CDR3 nucleotide sequence: TGTGCCATCTCGGGACAGAGAAATCAGCCCCAGCATTTT. It encodes CAISGQRNQPQHF.

This sequence joins TRBV5-1 and TRBJ2-7, with TRBD2 identical over 10 bases. Germline V lookup: CDR1 SGHRS, CDR2 YFSETQ. The CDR3 is made up of 15 amino acids. Germline trimming cut 4 bases from V and 5 bases from J; bases unmatched to any gene: 9. The CDR3 sequence: CASSIERGGLHEQYF. CDR3 DNA: TGCGCCAGCAGCATTGAGCGGGGGGGCCTCCACGAGCAGTACTTC.

V is TRBV19 and J is TRBJ1-5; D call uncertain. Germline loops: CDR1 LNHDA, CDR2 SQIVND (reference sequence). This CDR3 contains 14 residues. With 5 bases removed from V and 5 bases from J, the gap between germline ends came to 13 bases. As DNA, the CDR3 is TGTGCCAGTAGTTGGGGTCCTGCCTATCAGCCCCAGCATTTT. The encoded protein is CASSWGPAYQPQHF.

The genes are TRBV11-1 and TRBJ1-1; D gene ambiguous. Germline V gene lookup returns CDR1 SGHAT and CDR2 FQDESV (reference sequence). The CDR3 is 13 amino acids. V was trimmed by 0 bases and J by 5 bases, leaving 7 bases between them. The CDR3 loop reads CASSLAGWTEAFF. The CDR3 region has the DNA TGTGCCAGCAGCTTAGCGGGTTGGACTGAAGCTTTCTTT.

For the CDR3, the DNA is TGTGCCAGCAGTTCCGACCCCTCCTATGGCTACACCTTC. It translates to CASSSDPSYGYTF. V is TRBV5-5 and J is TRBJ1-2; D is ambiguous. Germline-derived CDR1 and CDR2 are SGHKS and YYEKEE (reference sequence). The CDR3 covers 13 residues. V was pared by 5 bases and J by 4 bases, with 12 bases between.

The J gene is TRBJ2-3, the V gene TRBV9, with 8 bases identical to TRBD2. V gave up 0 bases and J gave up 5 bases; unmatched junction bases: 11. Germline values: CDR1 SGDLS, CDR2 YYNGEE. The length of the CDR3 is 17 residues. The DNA of the CDR3 is TGTGCCAGCAGCGTAGAGGGAGCGGGGGACCGAAGAGATACGCAGTATTTT. It yields the protein CASSVEGAGDRRDTQYF.